This T cell receptor (beta chain) was sequenced for a study of OX40 agonist ivuxolimab in advanced cancers. In the study overall: Patient treatment consisted of intravenous ivuxolimab administration every 2 weeks at 0.01 to 10 mg/kg. Partial responses were achieved by three patients: one hepatocellular carcinoma, two cutaneous melanoma.

Overall study results and limits: Researchers report that CD8+ T cells had, on average, more expanded clones than CD4+. Blood T cells, both CD4+ and CD8+, expanded clonally by week 6 at 0.1 to 3.0 mg/kg.

Between the trimmed V and J ends, which lost 0 bases and 0 bases, there was a span of 12 bases. Germline V CDR1 and CDR2: ENHRY, SYGVKD. CDR3 length: 17 amino acids. As concerns this clone: Antigen: not known.

The table came from immunoSEQ multiplex PCR; TCRdb's copy has only in-frame clones and leaves some out. The sample has about 130,000 clones; approximately 90% are singletons. Sequenced material: CD4+ or CD8+ T cells sorted from blood, taken in a trial of the OX40 agonist ivuxolimab. This TCR derives from an adult with an advanced solid tumor such as melanoma, head and neck, liver or kidney cancer. This chain links TRBV10-3 with TRBJ2-1, with D perhaps TRBD2 (5 bases). The CDR3 spells CAISESKAVASYNEQFF. CDR3 nucleotide sequence: TGTGCCATCAGTGAGTCCAAAGCGGTTGCCTCCTACAATGAGCAGTTCTTC.